The next 10 T cell receptor beta chains were all read from a single sample in a study of blood T cells in healthy people across ages. Alongside a J-beta primer mix, a sample-barcoded 5' primer served in a second PCR lasting about 7 to 12 cycles. In TCRdb, the 5' RACE reads were re-called with MiXCR into one record per CDR3 protein. The sample records 1.5 million to 2 million distinct CDR3 sequences, roughly 30% being singletons. Material for sequencing was blood. These receptor sequences come from a woman aged 30 to 39 in good health.

The rearrangement joins TRBV3-1 to TRBJ2-1, with a weak D call TRBD2 (6 bases). The tail of the sequence fits TRBJ2-7 better, so the J call may be wrong. This CDR3 is built from 12 residues. CDR1 and CDR2 from the germline V gene are LGHDT and YNNKEL (reference sequence). Written as DNA, the CDR3 is TGTGCCTCCGGGAGCTCCTACAATGAGCAGTACTTC. Translation gives CASGSSYNEQYF.

This clonotype has ten or more counts. This chain links TRBV20-1 with TRBJ2-5, with 7 bases lining up with TRBD1. Germline CDR1 is DFQATT and CDR2 is SNEGSKA (reference sequence). The CDR3 contains 14 residues. The V and J ends lost 4 bases and 5 bases, in that order; junction bases with no gene match: 10. The CDR3 DNA follows: TGCAGTGCTACTCCGACAGGGTCCTGGGAGACCCAGTACTTC. As protein: CSATPTGSWETQYF.

This chain links TRBV7-8 with TRBJ2-3; 11 positions agree with TRBD2. The V gene end was trimmed by 5 bases and the J gene end by 3 bases; junction bases not matched to a gene: 7. Germline V gives CDR1 SGHVS, CDR2 FQNEAQ. The CDR3 runs to 16 residues. CDR3 DNA: TGTGCCAGCAGCGGGGGGACTAGCGGAACTACAGATACGCAGTATTTT. The encoded protein is CASSGGTSGTTDTQYF.

In its sample, this clonotype was seen a few times. The CDR3 DNA sequence: TGTGCCAGCAGTGAAATGGGATCACGGGGCCAAGAGACCCAGTACTTC. It specifies CASSEMGSRGQETQYF. The genes are TRBV2 and TRBJ2-5, with D possibly TRBD2 on 5 matching bases. Germline lookup yields CDR1 SNHLY and CDR2 FYNNEI. The CDR3 contains 16 residues. V lost 2 bases, J lost 1 base, and 14 bases lay in between. Complete variable domain (other parts from reference TRBV2 and TRBJ2-5): EPEVTQTPSHQVTQMGQEVILRCVPISNHLYFYWYRQILGQKVEFLVSFYNNEISEKSEIFDDQFSVERPDGSNFTLKIRSTKLEDSAMYFCASSEMGSRGQETQYFGPGTRLLVL.

This clonotype was seen at least ten times. In nucleotides, the CDR3 is TGCAGCGTTGAAGGAGGGAGGACCTACAGCACAGATACGCAGTATTTT. Amino acids: CSVEGGRTYSTDTQYF. The chain has TRBV29-1 and TRBJ2-3; D might be TRBD2 (6 bases). The V end was cut by 1 base, the J end by 0 bases, with 14 bases between. Germline V lookup: CDR1 SQVTM, CDR2 ANQGSEA. This CDR3 is 16 amino acids long.

V usage is TRBV6-6 and J usage is TRBJ2-7, with a possible D match to TRBD1 (5 bases). There are 15 residues in the CDR3. Trimming took 5 bases from V and 0 from J, leaving 14 bases between them. Germline lookup yields CDR1 MNHNY and CDR2 SVGAGI (reference sequence). The CDR3, as DNA: TGTGCCAGCAGTGACCCCCCAGGGAACTCCTACGAGCAGTACTTC. This sequence encodes CASSDPPGNSYEQYF.

The sample holds many counts of this clonotype. The chain joins TRBV7-6 to TRBJ2-7; no clear D gene. The V gene lost 3 bases and the J gene lost 2 bases, with 14 bases spanning the gap. The germline gives CDR1 SGHVS, CDR2 FNYEAQ. The CDR3 has 15 amino acids. The CDR3 protein is CASSFRSWTPYEQYF. For the CDR3, the DNA is TGTGCCAGCAGCTTCCGGTCGTGGACCCCCTACGAGCAGTACTTC.

The chain joins TRBV29-1 to TRBJ2-4; maybe TRBD2 (6 bases). The closer fit of TRBJ2-5 to the DNA end suggests the J call may be wrong. CDR3 length equals 15 residues. Germline V gene data show CDR1 as SQVTM and CDR2 as ANQGSEA. CDR3 coding DNA: TGCAGCGTTGACGGAGGGTGGCTTGGACAAGAGACCCAGTACTTC. Translated: CSVDGGWLGQETQYF.

V usage is TRBV25-1 and J usage is TRBJ2-3; 11 positions agree with TRBD2. This CDR3 contains 19 residues. Germline V lookup: CDR1 MGHDK, CDR2 SYGVNS. Trimming cost V 3 bases and J 5 bases; bases outside gene matches: 16. CDR3 DNA sequence: TGTGCCAGCAGTGAGGGGGCAACGACTAGCGGGGTCGACATAGATACGCAGTATTTT. It codes for CASSEGATTSGVDIDTQYF.

This clonotype was counted only a few times. The chain employs TRBV24-1 and TRBJ2-6; D is ambiguous. Trimming removed 7 bases at V and 0 bases at J, with 3 bases between. The CDR3 runs 13 residues. Germline V gives CDR1 KGHDR, CDR2 SFDVKD. In nucleotides, the CDR3 is TGTGCCACCAGGGCCTCTGGGGCCAACGTCCTGACTTTC. Its translation: CATRASGANVLTF.